One and the same sample provided the 12 T cell receptor beta chains below, sequenced in a study of OX40 agonist ivuxolimab in advanced cancers. The data were produced by immunoSEQ multiplex PCR, yet TCRdb's version contains in-frame clones alone and is incomplete. The sample has some 74,000 clones; around 89% are singletons. Material: CD4+ or CD8+ T cells sorted from blood, obtained in a trial of the OX40 agonist ivuxolimab. These receptors all stem from an adult with an advanced solid tumor such as melanoma, head and neck, liver or kidney cancer.

This sequence joins TRBV29-1 and TRBJ1-1, with TRBD1 matching 9 bases. Losses at the gene ends were 6 bases for V and 3 bases for J; bases not matched to a gene: 5. CDR3 length: 13 amino acids. The germline CDR1 and CDR2 sequences are SQVTM and ANQGSEA. The CDR3: CSVNRGLDTEAFF. The CDR3 DNA reads as TGCAGCGTCAACAGGGGGCTAGACACTGAAGCTTTCTTT.

The table lists this clone with a few counts. The chain is built from TRBV19 and TRBJ2-2; D uncertain. Germline V lookup: CDR1 LNHDA, CDR2 SQIVND (reference sequence). The V end lost 8 bases, the J end lost 4 bases, and 8 bases lay between the germline ends. This CDR3 is built from 12 residues. The CDR3 reads CASSTGTGELFF. CDR3 coding DNA: TGTGCCAGTTCGACGGGCACCGGGGAGCTGTTTTTT.

This CDR3 is CASKSSIGANYGYTF. In DNA, the CDR3 is TGTGCCAGCAAGAGTTCCATAGGGGCTAACTATGGCTACACCTTC. The V call is TRBV6-1, the J call TRBJ1-2; D possibly corresponds to TRBD1 (5 bases). There are 15 residues in the CDR3. The V end was cut by 7 bases, the J end by 0 bases, with 15 bases between. From germline, CDR1 is MNHNS and CDR2 SASEGT.

The chain uses TRBV7-9 and TRBJ2-1, with D perhaps TRBD1 or TRBD2 (5 bases each). Germline loops: CDR1 SEHNR, CDR2 FQNEAQ (reference sequence). The CDR3 consists of 14 residues. Trimming cost V 4 bases and J 5 bases, with 12 bases left between them. This CDR3 reads CASSSYGTDNEQFF. CDR3 sequence (DNA): TGTGCCAGCAGCTCTTACGGGACCGACAATGAGCAGTTCTTC.

CDR3 region: CASSLVESYNEQFF. The CDR3 nucleotides are TGCGCCAGCAGCTTGGTGGAATCCTACAATGAGCAGTTCTTC. This chain links TRBV5-1 with TRBJ2-1; D remains ambiguous. V gave up 0 bases and J gave up 1 base, with 5 bases separating them. This CDR3 comprises 14 residues. In germline, CDR1 is SGHRS, CDR2 YFSETQ.

The chain has TRBV5-5 and TRBJ1-5; weak D call: TRBD1 (5 bases). V lost 5 bases and J lost 0, with 9 bases in between. The CDR3 sequence is 14 residues long. The germline gives CDR1 SGHKS, CDR2 YYEKEE (reference sequence). The CDR3 nucleotides are TGTGCCAGCAGTGGGGCCATTAGCAATCAGCCCCAGCATTTT. It translates to CASSGAISNQPQHF. The full variable domain, its missing parts supplied by reference TRBV5-5 and TRBJ1-5, is DAGVTQSPTHLIKTRGQQVTLRCSPISGHKSVSWYQQVLGQGPQFIFQYYEKEERGRGNFPDRFSARQFPNYSSELNVNALLLGDSALYLCASSGAISNQPQHFGDGTRLSIL.

The DNA for the CDR3 is TGTGCCAGCAGCTTACCGGGAACGTACAATGAGCAGTTCTTC. Translation: CASSLPGTYNEQFF. The rearrangement links TRBV7-2 to TRBJ2-1; D possibly corresponds to TRBD2 (5 bases). Germline-derived CDR1 and CDR2 are SGHTA and FQGNSA. This CDR3 spans 14 amino acids. V was pared by 2 bases and J by 4 bases, with 9 bases between.

The chain employs TRBV5-1 and TRBJ2-5; 9 bases map to TRBD2. The CDR3 runs to 16 residues. V was clipped by 0 bases and J by 4 bases; unmatched bases: 7. CDR1 SGHRS and CDR2 YFSETQ come from the germline V gene. The CDR3: CASSLGVAGGRETQYF. The CDR3 nucleotides read TGCGCCAGCAGCTTGGGAGTCGCGGGGGGGCGAGAGACCCAGTACTTC. The variable domain in full, completed from reference TRBV5-1 and TRBJ2-5, reads KAGVTQTPRYLIKTRGQQVTLSCSPISGHRSVSWYQQTPGQGLQFLFEYFSETQRNKGNFPGRFSGRQFSNSRSEMNVSTLELGDSALYLCASSLGVAGGRETQYFGPGTRLLVL.

The rearrangement uses TRBV12-5 and TRBJ2-3; no reliable D call. The germline gives CDR1 LGHNT, CDR2 FRNRAP. V was cut by 6 bases and J by 6 bases, with 10 bases left in between. This CDR3 has 12 amino acids. CDR3 nucleotide sequence: TGTGCTAGTGGCCCGGAAGGGGATACGCAGTATTTT. Protein: CASGPEGDTQYF.

V and J are TRBV19 and TRBJ1-5; 7 bases agree with TRBD1. V lost 3 bases, J lost 2 bases, and 4 bases stayed unmatched. The CDR3 loop spans 15 amino acids. Germline V gives CDR1 LNHDA, CDR2 SQIVND (reference sequence). CDR3 in DNA: TGTGCCAGTAGTATGGCAGGGGGAGGCAATCAGCCCCAGCATTTT. This sequence encodes CASSMAGGGNQPQHF.

The rearrangement links TRBV5-1 to TRBJ2-1; 11 bases align to TRBD2. Germline CDR1 reads SGHRS; CDR2 reads YFSETQ. CDR3 length: 16 residues. The J segment lost 4 bases and the V segment lost 0 bases, leaving 3 bases of the junction unmatched. The CDR3 DNA sequence: TGCGCCAGCAGCTTGGGCGGGACTAGCGGATACAATGAGCAGTTCTTC. Amino acids: CASSLGGTSGYNEQFF.

This clone has a handful of counts. The chain couples TRBV2 to TRBJ1-1; no reliable D call. With 2 bases removed from V and 4 bases from J, the gap between germline ends came to 11 bases. The CDR3 has 14 amino acids. Germline V gene sequence: CDR1 SNHLY, CDR2 FYNNEI. The CDR3, as DNA: TGTGCCAGCAGTGAATGGGAATTGAGCACTGAAGCTTTCTTT. It is translated as CASSEWELSTEAFF. Using reference TRBV2 and TRBJ1-1 for the parts outside the CDR3, the full variable domain is EPEVTQTPSHQVTQMGQEVILRCVPISNHLYFYWYRQILGQKVEFLVSFYNNEISEKSEIFDDQFSVERPDGSNFTLKIRSTKLEDSAMYFCASSEWELSTEAFFGQGTRLTVV.